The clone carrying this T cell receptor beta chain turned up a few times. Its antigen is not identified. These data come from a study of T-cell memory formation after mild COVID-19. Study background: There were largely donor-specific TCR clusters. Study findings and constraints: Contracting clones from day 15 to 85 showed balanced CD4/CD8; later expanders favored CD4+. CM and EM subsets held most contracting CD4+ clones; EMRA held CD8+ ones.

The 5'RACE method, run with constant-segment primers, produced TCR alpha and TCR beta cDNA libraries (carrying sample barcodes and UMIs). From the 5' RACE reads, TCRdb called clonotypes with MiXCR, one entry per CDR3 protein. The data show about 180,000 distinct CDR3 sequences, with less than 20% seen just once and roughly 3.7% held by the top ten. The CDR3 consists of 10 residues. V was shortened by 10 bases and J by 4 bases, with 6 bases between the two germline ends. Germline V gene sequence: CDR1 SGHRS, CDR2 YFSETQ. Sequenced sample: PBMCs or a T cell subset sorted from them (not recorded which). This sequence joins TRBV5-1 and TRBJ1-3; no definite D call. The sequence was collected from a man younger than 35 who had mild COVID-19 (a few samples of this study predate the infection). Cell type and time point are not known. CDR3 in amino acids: CAGQGNTIYF. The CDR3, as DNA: TGCGCCGGGCAGGGAAACACCATATATTTT.